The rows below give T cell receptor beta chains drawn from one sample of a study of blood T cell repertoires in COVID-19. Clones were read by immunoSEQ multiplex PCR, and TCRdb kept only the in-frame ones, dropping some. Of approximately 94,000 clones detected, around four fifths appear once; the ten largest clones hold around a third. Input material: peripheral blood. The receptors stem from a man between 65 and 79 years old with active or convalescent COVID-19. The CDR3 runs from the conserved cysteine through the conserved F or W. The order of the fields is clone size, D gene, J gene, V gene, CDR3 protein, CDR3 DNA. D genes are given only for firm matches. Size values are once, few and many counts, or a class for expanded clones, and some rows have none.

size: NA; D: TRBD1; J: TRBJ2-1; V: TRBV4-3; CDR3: CASSQEMGQGYNEQFF; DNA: TGCGCCAGCAGCCAAGAAATGGGACAGGGGTACAATGAGCAGTTCTTC
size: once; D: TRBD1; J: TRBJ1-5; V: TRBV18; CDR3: CASTTGGGQPQHF; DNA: TGTGCCAGCACGACAGGGGGTGGTCAGCCCCAGCATTTT
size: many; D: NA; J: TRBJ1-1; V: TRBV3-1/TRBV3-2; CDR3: CASSQEAQADRRNTEAFF; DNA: TGTGCCAGCAGCCAAGAGGCACAGGCGGACCGGCGTAACACTGAAGCTTTCTTT
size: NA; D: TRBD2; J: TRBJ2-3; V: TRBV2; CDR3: CASIPRGRGRTDTQYF; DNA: TGTGCCAGCATCCCCCGGGGGAGGGGTCGGACAGATACGCAGTATTTT
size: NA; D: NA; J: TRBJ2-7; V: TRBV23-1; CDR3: CASSQSPPRAGLTSYEQYF; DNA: TGCGCCAGCAGTCAATCGCCCCCCCGAGCGGGCCTAACCTCCTACGAGCAGTACTTC
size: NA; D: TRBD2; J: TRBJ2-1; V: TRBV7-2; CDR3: CASSLVPSGTMGYNEQFF; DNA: TGTGCCAGCAGCTTAGTACCTAGCGGCACGATGGGTTACAATGAGCAGTTCTTC
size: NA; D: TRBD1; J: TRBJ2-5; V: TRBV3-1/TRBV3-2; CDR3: CASSQDRGTGETQYF; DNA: TGTGCCAGCAGCCAAGACAGGGGGACAGGTGAGACCCAGTACTTC
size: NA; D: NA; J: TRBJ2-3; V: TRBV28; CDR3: CASSPSGFESPDTQYF; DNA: TGTGCCAGCAGTCCGAGCGGGTTCGAGTCCCCAGATACGCAGTATTTT
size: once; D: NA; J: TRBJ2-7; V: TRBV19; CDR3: CASSIRGPTYEQYF; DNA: TGTGCCAGTAGTATAAGGGGCCCTACCTACGAGCAGTACTTC
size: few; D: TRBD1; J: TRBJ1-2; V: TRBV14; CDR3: CASSPGTGGIYGYTF; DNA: TGTGCCAGCAGCCCCGGGACAGGGGGGATCTATGGCTACACCTTC
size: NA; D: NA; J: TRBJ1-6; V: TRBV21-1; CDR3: CASSGIEGNSPLHF; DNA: TGTGCCAGCAGCGGCATTGAGGGAAATTCACCCCTCCACTTT